Below, 7 T cell receptor beta chains from the same sample are listed, as sequenced in a study of T-cell memory formation after mild COVID-19. A single record per CDR3 protein comes from TCRdb applying MiXCR to the 5' RACE reads. The table shows roughly 310,000 distinct CDR3 sequences, with around 15% occurring only once. Material: PBMCs or a T cell subset sorted from them (not recorded which). Receptor source: a man aged 18-30 years who had mild COVID-19 (a few samples of this study predate the infection). Cell type and time point are not known.

The genes are TRBV3-1 and TRBJ2-2, with 7 bases that match TRBD1. CDR3 size: 18 residues. The trim removed 1 base at V and 0 bases at J, leaving 8 bases unmatched. Looked up from germline, CDR1 is LGHDT and CDR2 is YNNKEL (reference sequence). Here the CDR3 reads CASSQGWTGESNTGELFF. The CDR3, as DNA: TGTGCCAGCAGCCAAGGGTGGACAGGCGAATCGAACACCGGGGAGCTGTTTTTT.

The rearrangement joins TRBV10-2 to TRBJ1-2; D gene unclear. The germline gives CDR1 WSHSY, CDR2 SAAADI. Trimming shortened V by 5 bases and J by 4 bases, and 17 bases separated the two germline ends. This CDR3 comprises 15 residues. The CDR3 loop is CASSSPAVIGYGYTF. The CDR3 DNA sequence: TGCGCCAGCAGTTCCCCGGCTGTTATCGGCTATGGCTACACCTTC.

This clonotype was found a few times. CDR3 DNA sequence: TGTGCCACCAGCAGCTTTCGGACGGACAATCAGCCCCAGCATTTT. The encoded protein is CATSSFRTDNQPQHF. The chain employs TRBV15 and TRBJ1-5; D gene unclear. The CDR3 totals 15 residues. V shed 3 bases and J shed 3 bases, with 12 bases lying between them. The germline CDR1 and CDR2 sequences are LNHNV and YYDKDF (reference sequence).

The chain recombines TRBV12-3 or TRBV12-4 with TRBJ1-2, with D perhaps TRBD1 (6 bases). The CDR3 sequence is 13 residues long. The germline V and J ends were trimmed by 5 bases and 7 bases, with 14 bases remaining between them. DNA for the CDR3: TGTGCCAGCAGTCGAACAGGGCGGGGTGGCTACACCTTC. This codes for CASSRTGRGGYTF.

The sample holds many counts of this clonotype. The rearrangement links TRBV28 to TRBJ1-2; 7 bases align to TRBD1. The CDR3 spans 13 residues. J gave up 2 bases and V 5 bases, and 2 bases lay outside the gene matches. Germline lookup yields CDR1 MDHEN and CDR2 SYDVKM. CDR3 sequence (DNA): TGTGCCAGCAGTCCACAGGGGAACTATGGCTACACCTTC. Translating gives CASSPQGNYGYTF.

This clonotype was observed at least ten times. The chain recombines TRBV27 with TRBJ2-2; TRBD1 is a possible D gene (6 bases). With 7 bases removed from V and 2 bases from J, the gap between germline ends came to 14 bases. This CDR3 comprises 15 residues. Germline loops: CDR1 MNHEY, CDR2 SMNVEV (reference sequence). The CDR3 here is CASTPQGHNTGELFF. DNA of the CDR3: TGTGCCAGCACCCCTCAGGGACACAACACCGGGGAGCTGTTTTTT.

In its sample, this clonotype was seen a few times. The rearrangement joins TRBV7-2 to TRBJ2-5, with D unresolved. Germline lookup yields CDR1 SGHTA and CDR2 FQGNSA. The CDR3 spans 14 residues. Trimming removed 3 bases from V and 2 bases from J, with 10 bases in between. The CDR3 spells CASSFRIRQETQYF. The CDR3 DNA reads as TGTGCCAGCAGCTTCCGCATACGTCAAGAGACCCAGTACTTC.